This is a list of T cell receptor beta chains from one sample in a study of CD8+ T cells in alopecia areata. Measured with immunoSEQ multiplex PCR; TCRdb has only the in-frame clones, and not every one. The sample records 200,000 or so clones, around 50% being singletons. The sequenced sample was CD8+ T cells sorted from blood. These receptors came from a human donor in good health. The CDR3 runs from the conserved cysteine through the conserved F or W. Fields, in order: clone size, D gene, V gene, J gene, CDR3 DNA, CDR3 protein. A D gene is named only where the DNA matches it firmly. Clone size, where shown, is once, few, many, or a class for clones that have expanded.

>.|.|TRBV5-1|TRBJ1-1
TGCGCCAGCAGCTTGGAGTACAGGGCGGATGAAGCTTTCTTT
CASSLEYRADEAFF
>.|TRBD1|TRBV29-1|TRBJ2-1
TGCAGCGCTCCCGGACAGGGAGGACACAATGAGCAGTTCTTC
CSAPGQGGHNEQFF
>.|.|TRBV5-4|TRBJ1-1
TGTGCCAGCAGCTTGGAGGGGGGGATGAACACTGAAGCTTTCTTT
CASSLEGGMNTEAFF
>once|.|TRBV12-5|TRBJ2-5
TGTGCTAGTGGTTTGGTAGACGGATACCAAGAGACCCAGTACTTC
CASGLVDGYQETQYF
>.|.|TRBV7-9|TRBJ2-7
TGTGCCAGCAGCTTTGATCCATTGCCCTCCTACGAGCAGTACTTC
CASSFDPLPSYEQYF
>few|.|TRBV6-1|TRBJ1-5
TGTGCCAGCAGCGATTGGGTCGGCAATCAGCCCCAGCATTTT
CASSDWVGNQPQHF
>.|.|TRBV6-5|TRBJ1-5
TGTGCCAGCAGTTACGGCAACCTCGGGCAGCCCCAGCATTTT
CASSYGNLGQPQHF
>.|.|TRBV29-1|TRBJ1-2
TGCAGCGTTGAAGCGCTTCTAGGCTATGGCTACACCTTC
CSVEALLGYGYTF
>.|TRBD1|TRBV6-5|TRBJ2-7
TGTGCCAGCAGTTACGGGACAGGCAACTACGAGCAGTACTTC
CASSYGTGNYEQYF
>.|TRBD1|TRBV29-1|TRBJ2-6
TGCAGCGCCCGGACAGGGAAAACAGGGGCCAACGTCCTGACTTTC
CSARTGKTGANVLTF
>.|TRBD1|TRBV7-6|TRBJ2-7
TGTGCCAGCAGCCCCACGGGGACAGGGCCATACGAGCAGTACTTC
CASSPTGTGPYEQYF
>.|.|TRBV12-5|TRBJ2-2
TGTGCTAGTGGATCTGATAACACCGGGGAGCTGTTTTTT
CASGSDNTGELFF
>.|.|TRBV4-1|TRBJ1-2
TGCGCCAGCAGCCCGGGGCAGAACTATGGCTACACCTTC
CASSPGQNYGYTF
>few|.|TRBV19|TRBJ2-2
TGTGCCAGTAGTATAATGTCATGGAACACCGGGGAGCTGTTTTTT
CASSIMSWNTGELFF
>.|.|TRBV15|TRBJ2-7
TGTGCCACCAGCAGAACTCCGACAGGCTACCGCGAGCAGTACTTC
CATSRTPTGYREQYF
>.|.|TRBV5-6|TRBJ2-1
TGTGCCAGCAGCGGCAGGGACAATGAGCAGTTCTTC
CASSGRDNEQFF
>.|.|TRBV4-1|TRBJ1-4
TGCGCCAGCAGCCAAGAAAATCGTAATGAAAAACTGTTTTTT
CASSQENRNEKLFF
>.|TRBD1|TRBV5-6|TRBJ2-3
TGTGCCAGCAGCTTGTTGAGGACAGGGGGCGCCGATACGCAGTATTTT
CASSLLRTGGADTQYF
>.|TRBD1|TRBV29-1|TRBJ1-6
TGCAGCGTGATGACAGGGGGTGATAATTCACCCCTCCACTTT
CSVMTGGDNSPLHF
>.|.|TRBV5-6|TRBJ1-5
TGTGCCAGCAGCTTCTTTGGGGACCGGGGGCCCCAGCATTTT
CASSFFGDRGPQHF
>.|.|TRBV29-1|TRBJ2-2
TGCAGCGTTGACCCAACGAACACCGGGGAGCTGTTTTTT
CSVDPTNTGELFF
>.|.|TRBV29-1|TRBJ2-5
TGCAGCGTTCTAAGTCGAGGTCGCCATGAGACCCAGTACTTC
CSVLSRGRHETQYF
>few|.|TRBV7-9|TRBJ1-1
TGTGCCAGCAGCTCGGACAGTTCGAACACTGAAGCTTTCTTT
CASSSDSSNTEAFF
>.|TRBD1|TRBV7-6|TRBJ1-1
TGTGCCAGCAGCCCTCCGGGACAGGGGGCGAGGAACACTGAAGCTTTCTTT
CASSPPGQGARNTEAFF
>.|.|TRBV4-1|TRBJ2-7
TGCGCCAGCAGCCAAGTAGAACCCTCGGCCTCCTACGAGCAGTACTTC
CASSQVEPSASYEQYF
>.|.|TRBV29-1|TRBJ2-5
TGCAGCGTCCGCCAGGCAGGGAGACAAGAGACCCAGTACTTC
CSVRQAGRQETQYF
>.|.|TRBV9|TRBJ1-1
TGTGCCAGCAGCGTAGCGGGGACCACTGAAGCTTTCTTT
CASSVAGTTEAFF
>.|.|TRBV7-6|TRBJ1-6
TGTGCCAGCAGCCCGCGGGGGGAGGCGGATTCACCCCTCCACTTT
CASSPRGEADSPLHF
>.|.|TRBV7-2|TRBJ2-7
TGTGCCAGCAGCTTAGCCGGGGACACCTACGAGCAGTACTTC
CASSLAGDTYEQYF
>.|.|TRBV9|TRBJ2-3
TGTGCCAGCAGCGTAGACAGGGATAGAGATACGCAGTATTTT
CASSVDRDRDTQYF
>few|TRBD1|TRBV29-1|TRBJ2-7
TGCAGCGCCCCGACAGGGGGCGGCGAGCAGTACTTC
CSAPTGGGEQYF
>.|.|TRBV4-1|TRBJ1-6
TGCGCCAGCAGCCAAGTTGGGGGGGTAGGATCACCCCTCCACTTT
CASSQVGGVGSPLHF
>.|.|TRBV11-2|TRBJ2-1
TGTGCCAGCAGCTCAGGGCTAGCGCTTTACAATGAGCAGTTCTTC
CASSSGLALYNEQFF
>.|TRBD1|TRBV27|TRBJ2-7
TGTGCCAGCAGTGTCGACAGGGAAGTCTACGAGCAGTACTTC
CASSVDREVYEQYF
>.|.|TRBV5-1|TRBJ2-5
TGCGCCAGCAGGGGGGAGACCCAGTACTTC
CASRGETQYF